Below, 2 T cell receptor beta chains from the same sample are listed, as sequenced in a study of cytomegalovirus exposure and HLA in healthy donors. Profiled with immunoSEQ multiplex PCR; TCRdb holds only in-frame clones, not every one. The data contain about 110,000 clones, around 90% of them singletons. Input material: PBMCs. These receptors came from a woman between 18 and 29 years old in good health and CMV-seropositive.

For the CDR3, the DNA is TGTGCCAGCAGCGTAGCTCAGGACAGCGAAGGACCATATGGCTACACCTTC. Protein product: CASSVAQDSEGPYGYTF. The chain joins TRBV9 to TRBJ1-2, with a tentative D call TRBD1 (6 bases). Germline V gene sequence: CDR1 SGDLS, CDR2 YYNGEE. This CDR3 has 17 amino acids. Trimming pared 0 bases from V and 5 bases from J, leaving 20 bases between.

This rearrangement joins TRBV29-1 to TRBJ1-2, with D unresolved. The length of the CDR3 is 16 residues. CDR1 and CDR2 from the germline V gene are SQVTM and ANQGSEA. Deletions cut 0 bases from V and 8 bases from J, with 22 bases between. The chain's CDR3 is CSVEDPMTSFSGGYTF. CDR3 nucleotides: TGCAGCGTTGAAGATCCTATGACATCCTTCTCGGGAGGCTACACCTTC.